This is a list of T cell receptor beta chains from one sample in a study of CD8 T cells in ankylosing spondylitis. TCRdb itself ran the 5' RACE reads through MiXCR, one entry per CDR3 protein. The sample records 300,000 to 400,000 distinct CDR3 sequences, about a fifth being singletons. Sequencing was carried out using blood, either unsorted or a sorted T cell fraction (not recorded which). These receptor sequences come from a male donor with ankylosing spondylitis. Each CDR3 is given with its conserved first and last residue. A D gene is named only where the DNA matches it firmly. For some rows the clone size is stated as once, few or many, or as a class when expanded; others skip it.

j_call	v_call	d_call	clone_size	cdr3_length	cdr3_nt	cdr3_aa
TRBJ1-2	TRBV3-1	.	many	14	TGTGCCAGCAGCCAAGGTCAGACGTTCTATGGCTACACCTTC	CASSQGQTFYGYTF
TRBJ2-2	TRBV7-9	.	.	17	TGTGCCAGCAGCTTAGCGCGTGTCCTCGGGTATCACGGGGAGCTGTTTTTT	CASSLARVLGYHGELFF
TRBJ2-2	TRBV6-1	TRBD1	few	16	TGTGCCAGCAGTCCGACCGGGACAGGGGCTATAGGGGAGCTGTTTTTT	CASSPTGTGAIGELFF
TRBJ2-2	TRBV5-6	.	.	15	TGTGCCAGCAGCCTACCGAGAGGGCTGACCGGGGAGCTGTTTTTT	CASSLPRGLTGELFF
TRBJ2-7	TRBV30	.	many	13	TGTGCCTGGAGCGAGGGGGGTAACTACGAGCAGTACTTC	CAWSEGGNYEQYF
TRBJ2-1	TRBV12-3/TRBV12-4	.	many	13	TGTGCCAGCAGTTTTAAGGAACGCGGGAAGCAGTTCTTC	CASSFKERGKQFF
TRBJ2-7	TRBV6-4	TRBD2	.	12	TGTGCCAGCAGAGGACTAGCGGGCGAGCAGTACTTC	CASRGLAGEQYF
TRBJ1-4	TRBV5-1	.	.	15	TGCGCCAGCAGTACCCTAGGGAATACTAATGAAAAACTGTTTTTT	CASSTLGNTNEKLFF
TRBJ2-7	TRBV7-2	TRBD1	.	15	TGTGCCAGTAGCACCGGGACAGGGATTGCCTACGAGCAGTACTTC	CASSTGTGIAYEQYF
TRBJ2-6	TRBV19	TRBD1	.	17	TGTGCCAGTAGTGCCCGACAGGGGGCAAGGGGGGCCAACGTCCTGACTTTC	CASSARQGARGANVLTF
TRBJ2-1	TRBV9	.	.	12	TGTGCCAGCAGCAACCGGCCCATGAAGCAGTTCTTC	CASSNRPMKQFF
TRBJ2-2	TRBV6-4	.	.	14	TGTGCCAGCAGACCGGACCCCAACGGGGGGGAGCTGTTTTTT	CASRPDPNGGELFF
TRBJ2-7	TRBV18	.	few	13	TGTGCCAGCTCACCACAACAGACCTACGAGCAGTACTTC	CASSPQQTYEQYF
TRBJ1-6	TRBV12-3/TRBV12-4	.	few	14	TGTGCCAGCAGCCAGGGTTTTGGCCGATCACCCCTCCACTTT	CASSQGFGRSPLHF
TRBJ2-3	TRBV11-3	TRBD1	few	14	TGTGCCAGCAGCTACGGACAGGGGTCAGATACGCAGTATTTT	CASSYGQGSDTQYF
TRBJ1-1	TRBV5-1	TRBD1	few	16	TGCGCCAGCAGGCCAGACAGGGGTCAAATGAACACTGAAGCTTTCTTT	CASRPDRGQMNTEAFF
TRBJ1-5	TRBV5-6	TRBD1	.	14	TGTGCCAGCGCACGCAGGGGGTTCAATCAGCCCCAGCATTTT	CASARRGFNQPQHF
TRBJ1-1	TRBV4-1	TRBD1	few	14	TGCGCCAGCAGCCAGGGGAGGACAGGCACTGAAGCTTTCTTT	CASSQGRTGTEAFF
TRBJ2-7	TRBV6-1	TRBD2	.	14	TGTGCCAGCCGACTAGCGGGAGGAACCTACGAGCAGTACTTC	CASRLAGGTYEQYF
TRBJ1-2	TRBV29-1	TRBD1	few	13	TGCAGCGTTGACGGCAGGGGGTATGACGGCTACACCTTC	CSVDGRGYDGYTF
TRBJ1-6	TRBV7-3	.	few	13	TGTGCCAGCAGCGCGACCAGGGGTTCACCCCTCCACTTT	CASSATRGSPLHF
TRBJ2-5	TRBV5-1	TRBD2	.	16	TGCGCCAGCAGCTTGTTTCAGCGGGGCCTGCAAGAGACCCAGTACTTC	CASSLFQRGLQETQYF
TRBJ1-2	TRBV29-1	TRBD1	few	13	TGCAGCGTTGAGAGAGACAGGGGGCATGGCTACACCTTC	CSVERDRGHGYTF
TRBJ2-2	TRBV10-3	TRBD2	few	13	TGTGCCATCAGTGAGCGGGAGGAAGGGGAGCTGTTTTTT	CAISEREEGELFF
TRBJ2-3	TRBV24-1	.	many	15	TGTGCCACCAGTGATTTTGGGAGCGTATCCGATACGCAGTATTTT	CATSDFGSVSDTQYF
TRBJ2-2	TRBV10-3	.	many	15	TGTGCCATCAGTGACTCTGACAGGAGGACCGGGGAGCTGTTTTTT	CAISDSDRRTGELFF
TRBJ2-1	TRBV9	.	.	14	TGTGCCAGCAGCGTAGATCCGGTGGTGGGTGAGCAGTTCTTC	CASSVDPVVGEQFF
TRBJ2-3	TRBV11-2	TRBD2	.	16	TGTGCCAGCAGCCCCCGGATAGCGGGTAGCACAGATACGCAGTATTTT	CASSPRIAGSTDTQYF
TRBJ2-3	TRBV29-1	.	.	13	TGCAGCGTTGATACAGGTCTCACAGATACGCAGTATTTT	CSVDTGLTDTQYF
TRBJ1-1	TRBV5-4	.	.	17	TGTGCCAGCAGCACAGACTTCTCTCCCCGCCCGTGGACTGAAGCTTTCTTT	CASSTDFSPRPWTEAFF
TRBJ1-1	TRBV29-1	.	few	13	TGCAGCGTTTTGAGCGGGGAGAACACTGAAGCTTTCTTT	CSVLSGENTEAFF
TRBJ2-7	TRBV5-1	.	.	15	TGCGCCAGCAGCTTGGCTGTTAGCGGACCCTACGAGCAGTACTTC	CASSLAVSGPYEQYF
TRBJ2-1	TRBV20-1	.	.	15	TGCAGTGCCTTTGGGGGGGCTAAGGGGTACAATGAGCAGTTCTTC	CSAFGGAKGYNEQFF
TRBJ2-1	TRBV6-5	.	.	12	TGTGCCAGCAGCCGGACTGACAATGAGCAGTTCTTC	CASSRTDNEQFF
TRBJ2-1	TRBV29-1	TRBD2	many	18	TGCAGCGTTGAAGCGGGGGTTATGGCGGGAGCTCTCTACAATGAGCAGTTCTTC	CSVEAGVMAGALYNEQFF
TRBJ2-4	TRBV7-2	.	.	14	TGTGCCAGCAGCTTACCGCTAGCCAAAAACATTCAGTACTTC	CASSLPLAKNIQYF
TRBJ1-2	TRBV7-9	TRBD1	few	14	TGTGCCAGCAGCTCAGGGGGACAGGCATATGGCTACACCTTC	CASSSGGQAYGYTF
TRBJ2-3	TRBV5-1	TRBD2	few	16	TGCGCCAGCAGCCCCCTGACTAGCGGGAGTACAGATACGCAGTATTTT	CASSPLTSGSTDTQYF
TRBJ2-7	TRBV20-1	TRBD1	.	13	TGCAGTGCTCTTTGGAGGACAGGGGGCGAGCAGTACTTC	CSALWRTGGEQYF
TRBJ2-1	TRBV15	TRBD1	.	14	TGTGCCACCAACCGGGACAGGGGGCTCAATGAGCAGTTCTTC	CATNRDRGLNEQFF
TRBJ2-3	TRBV7-2	.	.	15	TGTGCCAGCAGCTTACTGGGGGGAAGAGCAGATACGCAGTATTTT	CASSLLGGRADTQYF
TRBJ2-7	TRBV12-3/TRBV12-4	.	.	14	TGTGCCAGCAGTTTAGGTGGGCCACGATACGAGCAGTACTTC	CASSLGGPRYEQYF
TRBJ1-5	TRBV18	TRBD1	.	14	TGTGCCAGCTCATTCGGACAGGGTGGTCAGCCCCAGCATTTT	CASSFGQGGQPQHF
TRBJ2-2	TRBV5-1	.	many	14	TGCGCCAGCAGCGAGGGTCTAGCCAGCGGGGAGCTGTTTTTT	CASSEGLASGELFF
TRBJ2-1	TRBV5-6	TRBD2	few	16	TGTGCCAGCAGCTTGGAGGGACTAGCGGGAGAACATGAGCAGTTCTTC	CASSLEGLAGEHEQFF
TRBJ1-3	TRBV24-1	.	few	15	TGTGCCACCAGTGATGCACAGGGATCGGAAAACACCATATATTTT	CATSDAQGSENTIYF
TRBJ1-3	TRBV2	.	.	15	TGTGCCAGCAGTCCCATTGGGATCTCTGGAAACACCATATATTTT	CASSPIGISGNTIYF
TRBJ2-1	TRBV6-2/TRBV6-3	.	many	11	TGTGCCAGCAGTCAACAAGATCGGCAGTTCTTC	CASSQQDRQFF